Detailed here is one T cell receptor beta chain. Its antigen remains undetermined. No per-base quality is available; no much larger clone lies one base away. The data belong to a study of T cell clones after liver transplantation (dated by TCRdb to between 2018 and 2021). Concerning the study at large: The samples were obtained from ITN030ST, a randomized trial that attempted immunosuppression withdrawal within 2 years after liver transplantation. Blood samples were collected pre-transplant, pre-randomization before withdrawal, and post-randomization after either complete withdrawal or failed withdrawal. Donor-reactive T cell clones were identified by TCRbeta sequencing after a pre-transplant mixed lymphocyte reaction and then tracked in post-transplant blood. The subjects received no induction therapy and were kept on standard immunosuppression until randomization at 12-24 months post-transplant. Tolerance was defined as complete withdrawal of immunosuppression for at least one year without a rise in liver enzymes beyond twice the upper limit of normal. Three of the eight recipients were HCV-positive; the others were transplanted for non-autoimmune, non-viral indications. The studied cohort comprised 8 liver transplant recipients, 3 classified as tolerant and 5 as non-tolerant. As an antigen-independent comparator for the donor-reactive sequences, third party-reactive TCRbeta sequences from pre-transplant MLRs were identified as well.

Frozen genomic DNA underwent high-throughput TCRbeta CDR3 sequencing by immunoSEQ, including PCR amplification, mapping, bias correction and internal controls. In the original analysis: Productive rearrangements were retained, and unique TCRbeta sequences were defined by the CDR3 nucleotide sequence together with the V and J gene. Donor-reactive sequences required at least 5-fold expansion in CFSE-low cells versus unstimulated pre-transplant cells and at least 0.01% frequency. Minimum frequency thresholds were set for each subject on the basis of the unstimulated sample with the lowest template count, so that a detection power of at least 90% was ensured. Jensen-Shannon divergence between the top 1000 TCRbeta sequences after and before transplant was used to measure repertoire turnover. Two-sided Fisher's exact tests were used to test for changes in how often donor-reactive sequences were detected. TCRdb provides this immuneACCESS table in a form limited to in-frame rearrangements. Some clones are lacking; in checked studies, under half of them reflect an unresolved V gene, and why the rest are absent is not known. The V and J calls and clone size come from that table; D and trimming were worked out from the DNA. The sample table lists 77,000 or so clones, about 80% of them with a count of one. Approximately 0.8% of the sample is held by the ten biggest clonotypes.

Via the germline V gene (reference sequence), CDR1 is MNHNY and CDR2 SVGAGI. Compared with germline, V lacks 6 bases and J lacks 4 bases; bases without a gene match: 7. The CDR3 covers 14 residues, taking in both the cysteine and the phenylalanine. The entry retains the CDR3 DNA only, 42 bases that are in frame from base 1. What the research found in general, with its limitations: After accounting for repertoire turnover, donor-reactive detection was significantly reduced in 7 of 8 subjects for CD4 and 8 of 8 for CD8. The conclusions were considered preliminary, being limited by small, heterogeneous patient numbers and non-standardized post-transplant time points. In two subjects, low numbers of available donor cells limited the measurable donor-reactive repertoire. A greater decline was seen for donor-reactive sequences than for third party-reactive sequences, suggesting partial antigen-specific deletion unrelated to withdrawal success. Because allograft tissue specimens were not available, migration of donor-reactive T cells into the graft, rather than deletion, may have occurred. Circulating donor-reactive CD4 TCRbeta sequences fell significantly post-transplant in most of the 8 subjects, irrespective of tolerance or HCV status.

Thawed unstimulated PBMCs were stained for CD3, CD4 and CD8 and FACS-sorted into CD3+CD4+ and CD3+CD8+ populations. Each of the 8 studied subjects was randomized to immunosuppression withdrawal. Genomic DNA was isolated with the Qiagen DNeasy Blood and Tissue Kit. This sequence originates from a human patient who received a liver transplant. Some T cells may have been brought in with the graft after a transplant. The sample here was CD4+ T cells from blood, taken 12 months after liver transplant. The chain links TRBV6-6 with TRBJ2-7, and TRBD2 aligns with 9 junction nucleotides. The CDR3 here reads CASRTGLAVYEQYF. The sequence in DNA is TGTGCCAGCAGAACGGGACTAGCTGTATACGAGCAGTACTTC.